This TCR beta chain is drawn from a study of CD8+ T cells in alopecia areata. Study outcomes and limitations: Within the top 100, expanded CD8+ clones significantly decreased with tofacitinib, as did scalp clonality. Sequences from scalp samples also cover resident alphabeta T cells of normal skin.

Extraction of RNA preceded its reverse transcription into cDNA, which served as the sequencing template. The protocol was immunoSEQ multiplex PCR, while the TCRdb copy is restricted to in-frame clones and leaves out a portion. The table has about 160,000 clones, 65% seen once. A word on this clone: Its antigen is unidentified.

Indicated treatment: oral pan-JAK inhibitor, 5-10 mg twice daily. T lymphocytes (CD4+ and CD8+) were sorted from PBMCs. CDR1 is SQVTM, CDR2 ANQGSEA, per germline. Trimming left V 4 bases short and J 5 bases short, with 11 bases between. The CDR3 sequence is 12 residues long. The sequences come from CD4+ T cells sorted from blood, collected at week 4, from a patient treated with tofacitinib. This TCR was recovered from a human donor with alopecia areata. The J gene is TRBJ2-5, the V gene TRBV29-1; perhaps TRBD1 as D (6 bases). CDR3 loop: CSVGRGGETQYF. The CDR3 bases are TGCAGCGTTGGCAGGGGTGGGGAGACCCAGTACTTC.